The 10 T cell receptor beta chains below were found in one sample sequenced in a study of T-cell reconstitution after alpha-beta-depleted transplantation in children. Molecular barcoding with unique molecular identifiers was used for the TCRbeta library. Each CDR3 protein is one row after TCRdb ran MiXCR on the PCR reads. Among just over 200,000 distinct CDR3 sequences listed, approximately 8.4% were seen once. This specimen consisted of PBMCs, mostly from graft donor cells, obtained 360 days after TCRalphabeta/CD19-depleted stem cell transplant. The source of these receptors is a male patient between 2 and 9 years old who had a stem cell transplant for acute myeloid leukemia, so the T cells may come from the graft donor.

This clonotype has only a few counts. The chain carries TRBV7-6 and TRBJ2-3, with TRBD1 matching over 7 bases. V lost 3 bases, J lost 0 bases, and 3 bases stayed unmatched. From germline, CDR1 is SGHVS and CDR2 FNYEAQ. The CDR3 covers 15 residues. DNA of the CDR3: TGTGCCAGCAGCTTTCGGGACAGAAGCACAGATACGCAGTATTTT. This sequence encodes CASSFRDRSTDTQYF. The variable domain in full, with the rest retrieved from reference TRBV7-6 and TRBJ2-3, is GAGVSQSPRYKVTKRGQDVALRCDPISGHVSLYWYRQALGQGPEFLTYFNYEAQQDKSGLPNDRFSAERPEGSISTLTIQRTEQRDSAMYRCASSFRDRSTDTQYFGPGTRLTVL.

The V gene is TRBV20-1, the J gene TRBJ1-5; D is ambiguous. V was shortened by 2 bases and J by 1 base, with 9 bases between the two germline ends. Germline-derived CDR1 and CDR2 are DFQATT and SNEGSKA (reference sequence). This CDR3 has 14 amino acids. CDR3 in DNA: TGCAGTGCTAGAAAGGGAGGGAGCAATCAGCCCCAGCATTTT. Protein product: CSARKGGSNQPQHF.

The sample holds many counts of this clonotype. The chain links TRBV5-5 to TRBJ2-1; possible D gene TRBD2, 6 bases. This CDR3 has 15 residues. Trimming took 5 bases from V and 1 from J, leaving 13 bases between them. The V gene's germline CDR1 is SGHKS and CDR2 YYEKEE (reference sequence). The CDR3: CASSTGTPSYNEQFF. The CDR3 DNA follows: TGTGCCAGCAGTACCGGGACTCCGTCCTACAATGAGCAGTTCTTC.

This clonotype was counted many times. The CDR3 sequence is CASSQPPGAYNEQFF. The DNA for the CDR3 is TGTGCCAGCAGCCAACCCCCGGGAGCCTACAATGAGCAGTTCTTC. The chain has TRBV7-2 and TRBJ2-1; D is perhaps TRBD2 (6 bases). This CDR3 has 15 residues. V shed 5 bases and J shed 2 bases, with 13 bases lying between them. The V gene's germline CDR1 is SGHTA and CDR2 FQGNSA. Full variable domain (missing parts from reference TRBV7-2 and TRBJ2-1): GAGVSQSPSNKVTEKGKDVELRCDPISGHTALYWYRQSLGQGLEFLIYFQGNSAPDKSGLPSDRFSAERTGGSVSTLTIQRTQQEDSAVYLCASSQPPGAYNEQFFGPGTRLTVL.

The CDR3 region is CASSPSGEGYEQYV. Written as DNA, the CDR3 is TGTGCCAGCAGTCCCTCCGGGGAAGGCTACGAGCAGTACGTC. J is TRBJ2-7 and V is TRBV12-3 or TRBV12-4; TRBD2 is a possible D gene (5 bases). Trimming pared 5 bases from V and 3 bases from J, leaving 14 bases between. The CDR3 loop spans 14 amino acids.

This clonotype was recorded at least ten times. The V and J genes are TRBV4-1 and TRBJ2-1; TRBD1 matches at 8 bases. The CDR3 loop spans 16 amino acids. Germline V lookup: CDR1 MGHRA, CDR2 YSYEKL. V gave up 1 base and J gave up 2 bases; unmatched junction bases: 4. CDR3 nucleotide sequence: TGCGCCAGCAGCCAAGGGACAGGGAGCACCTACAATGAGCAGTTCTTC. Translating gives CASSQGTGSTYNEQFF.

This clonotype has only a few counts. The chain couples TRBV20-1 to TRBJ2-1; 9 bases line up with TRBD1. Germline values: CDR1 DFQATT, CDR2 SNEGSKA (reference sequence). Losses at the gene ends were 3 bases for V and 5 bases for J; bases not matched to a gene: 8. CDR3 size: 15 residues. This CDR3 is CSASRTGGADNEQFF. The CDR3 DNA is TGCAGTGCTAGCCGAACAGGGGGCGCGGACAATGAGCAGTTCTTC.

The CDR3 DNA follows: TGCGCCAGCAGCTTGGGACATTCCTACGAGCAGTACGTC. It yields the protein CASSLGHSYEQYV. V gene TRBV5-1 combines with J gene TRBJ2-7; D remains ambiguous. The germline CDR1 and CDR2 sequences are SGHRS and YFSETQ. This CDR3 has 13 amino acids. Trimming shortened V by 0 bases and J by 1 base, and 5 bases separated the two germline ends.

Ten or more counts support this clonotype. J is TRBJ1-1 and V is TRBV27; D perhaps matches TRBD1 (6 bases). The germline gives CDR1 MNHEY, CDR2 SMNVEV (reference sequence). This CDR3 is 17 amino acids long. The V and J ends lost 6 bases and 0 bases respectively, with 20 bases between them. The CDR3 reads CASRFSGQIKLNTEAFF. DNA of the CDR3: TGTGCCAGCAGATTTTCAGGACAGATAAAACTGAACACTGAAGCTTTCTTT.

This clonotype was observed many times. The V call is TRBV5-1, the J call TRBJ2-7, with TRBD1 identical over 7 bases. Germline values: CDR1 SGHRS, CDR2 YFSETQ. The CDR3 spans 12 residues. V shed 2 bases, J shed 7 bases, and the junction held 3 bases outside the gene matches. CDR3 in amino acids: CASSLTGAEQYF. CDR3 in DNA: TGCGCCAGCAGCTTAACAGGGGCGGAGCAGTACTTC.